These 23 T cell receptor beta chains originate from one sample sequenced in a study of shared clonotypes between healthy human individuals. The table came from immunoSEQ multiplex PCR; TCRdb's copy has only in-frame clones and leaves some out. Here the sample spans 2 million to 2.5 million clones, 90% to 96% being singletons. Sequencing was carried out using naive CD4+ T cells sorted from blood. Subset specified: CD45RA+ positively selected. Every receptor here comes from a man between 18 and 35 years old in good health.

The CDR3 loop is CASSLGVGFYEQYF. The DNA for the CDR3 is TGTGCCAGCAGCTTAGGGGTAGGGTTTTACGAGCAGTACTTC. The chain employs TRBV7-2 and TRBJ2-7; D uncertain. This CDR3 region has 14 residues. Germline lookup yields CDR1 SGHTA and CDR2 FQGNSA. The V gene lost 1 base and the J gene lost 4 bases, with 11 bases spanning the gap. Full variable domain (outside the CDR3, taken from reference TRBV7-2 and TRBJ2-7): GAGVSQSPSNKVTEKGKDVELRCDPISGHTALYWYRQSLGQGLEFLIYFQGNSAPDKSGLPSDRFSAERTGGSVSTLTIQRTQQEDSAVYLCASSLGVGFYEQYFGPGTRLTVT.

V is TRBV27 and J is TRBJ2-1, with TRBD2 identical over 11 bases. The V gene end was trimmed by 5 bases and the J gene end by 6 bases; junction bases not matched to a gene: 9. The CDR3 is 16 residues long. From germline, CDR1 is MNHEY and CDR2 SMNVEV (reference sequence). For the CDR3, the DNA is TGTGCCAGCAGTATAACGCCGGGACTAGCGGTCAATGAGCAGTTCTTC. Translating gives CASSITPGLAVNEQFF.

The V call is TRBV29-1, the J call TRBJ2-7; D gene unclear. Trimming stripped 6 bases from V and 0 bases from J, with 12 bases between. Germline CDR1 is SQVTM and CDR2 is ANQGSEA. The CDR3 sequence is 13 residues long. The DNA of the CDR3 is TGCAGCGTCGCCGTCCTGGGCTCCTACGAGCAGTACTTC. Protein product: CSVAVLGSYEQYF.

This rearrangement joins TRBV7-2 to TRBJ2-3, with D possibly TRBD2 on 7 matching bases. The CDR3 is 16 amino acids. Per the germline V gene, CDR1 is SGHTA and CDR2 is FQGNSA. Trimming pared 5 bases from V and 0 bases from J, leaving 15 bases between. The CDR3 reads CASSDFGGPSTDTQYF. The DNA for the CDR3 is TGTGCCAGCAGCGATTTCGGGGGGCCTAGCACAGATACGCAGTATTTT.

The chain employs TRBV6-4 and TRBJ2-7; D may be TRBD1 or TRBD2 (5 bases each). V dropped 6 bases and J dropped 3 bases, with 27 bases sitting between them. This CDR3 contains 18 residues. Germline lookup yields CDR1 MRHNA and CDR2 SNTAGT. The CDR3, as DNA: TGTGCCAGCAGGGGGGTGTGGAGCCCTCGATCCCCGTTCTACGAGCAGTACTTC. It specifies CASRGVWSPRSPFYEQYF.

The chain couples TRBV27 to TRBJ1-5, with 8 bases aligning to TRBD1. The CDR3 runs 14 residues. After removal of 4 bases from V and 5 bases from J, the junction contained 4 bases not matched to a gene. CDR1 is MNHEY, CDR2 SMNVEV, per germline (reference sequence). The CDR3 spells CASSSMTGDQPQHF. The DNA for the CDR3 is TGTGCCAGCAGTTCCATGACAGGGGATCAGCCCCAGCATTTT.

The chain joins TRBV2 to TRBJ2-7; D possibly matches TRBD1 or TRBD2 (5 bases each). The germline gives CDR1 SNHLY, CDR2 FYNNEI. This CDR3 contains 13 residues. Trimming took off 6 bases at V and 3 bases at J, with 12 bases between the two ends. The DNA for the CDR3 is TGTGCCAGCAGACCGGGGCCAGACTACGAGCAGTACTTC. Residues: CASRPGPDYEQYF.

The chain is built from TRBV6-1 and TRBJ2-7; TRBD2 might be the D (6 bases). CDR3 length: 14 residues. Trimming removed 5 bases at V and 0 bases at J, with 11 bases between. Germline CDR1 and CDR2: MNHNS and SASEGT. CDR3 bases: TGTGCCAGCAGTTATGGGGGGTACTCCTACGAGCAGTACTTC. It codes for CASSYGGYSYEQYF.

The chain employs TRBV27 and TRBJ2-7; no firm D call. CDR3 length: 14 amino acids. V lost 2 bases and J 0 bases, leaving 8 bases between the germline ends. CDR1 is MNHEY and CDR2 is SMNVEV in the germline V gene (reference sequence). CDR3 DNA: TGTGCCAGCAGTTTAGGGTTCCGCTCCTACGAGCAGTACTTC. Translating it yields CASSLGFRSYEQYF.

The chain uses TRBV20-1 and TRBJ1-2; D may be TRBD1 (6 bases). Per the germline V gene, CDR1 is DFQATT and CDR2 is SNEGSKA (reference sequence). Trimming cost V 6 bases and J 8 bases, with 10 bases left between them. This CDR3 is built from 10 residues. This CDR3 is CSAKGGGYTF. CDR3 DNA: TGCAGTGCCAAGGGGGGAGGCTACACCTTC.

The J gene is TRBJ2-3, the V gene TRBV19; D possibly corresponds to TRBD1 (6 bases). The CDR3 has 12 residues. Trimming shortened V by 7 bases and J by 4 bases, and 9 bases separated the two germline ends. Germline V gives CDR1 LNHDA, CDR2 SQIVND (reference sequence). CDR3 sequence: CASNGGSDTQYF. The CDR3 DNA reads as TGTGCCAGTAATGGGGGCTCAGATACGCAGTATTTT.

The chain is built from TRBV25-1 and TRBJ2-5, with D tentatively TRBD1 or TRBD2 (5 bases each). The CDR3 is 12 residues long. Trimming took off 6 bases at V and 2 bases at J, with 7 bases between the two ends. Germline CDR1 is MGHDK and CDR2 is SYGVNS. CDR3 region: CASRGVQETQYF. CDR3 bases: TGTGCCAGCAGGGGGGTACAAGAGACCCAGTACTTC.

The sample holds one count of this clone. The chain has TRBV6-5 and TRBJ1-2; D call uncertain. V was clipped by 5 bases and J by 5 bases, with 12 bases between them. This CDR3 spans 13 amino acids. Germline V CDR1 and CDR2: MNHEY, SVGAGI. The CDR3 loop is CASSQKMGYGYTF. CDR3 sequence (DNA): TGTGCCAGCAGTCAGAAAATGGGGTATGGCTACACCTTC.

CDR3 sequence (DNA): TGTGCCAGCAGTGTGGACCCCAGCACCACAGATACGCAGTATTTT. Protein product: CASSVDPSTTDTQYF. This chain uses TRBV2 with TRBJ2-3; the D is unclear. Trimming took off 4 bases at V and 2 bases at J, with 13 bases between the two ends. Germline V CDR1 and CDR2: SNHLY, FYNNEI. The CDR3 runs to 15 residues.

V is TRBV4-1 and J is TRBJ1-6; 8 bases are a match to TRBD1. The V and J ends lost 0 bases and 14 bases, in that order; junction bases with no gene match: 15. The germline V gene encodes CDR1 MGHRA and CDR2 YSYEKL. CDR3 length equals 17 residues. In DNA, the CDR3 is TGCGCCAGCAGCCAAGAAGGGGCTGGACAGGGTTTTCGGTCCCTCCACTTT. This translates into CASSQEGAGQGFRSLHF.

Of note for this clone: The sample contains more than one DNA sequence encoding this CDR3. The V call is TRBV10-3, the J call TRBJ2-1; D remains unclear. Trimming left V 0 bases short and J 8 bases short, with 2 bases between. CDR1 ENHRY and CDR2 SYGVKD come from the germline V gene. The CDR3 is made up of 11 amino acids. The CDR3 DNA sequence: TGTGCCATCAGTGAGTCCCATGAGCAGTTCTTC. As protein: CAISESHEQFF.

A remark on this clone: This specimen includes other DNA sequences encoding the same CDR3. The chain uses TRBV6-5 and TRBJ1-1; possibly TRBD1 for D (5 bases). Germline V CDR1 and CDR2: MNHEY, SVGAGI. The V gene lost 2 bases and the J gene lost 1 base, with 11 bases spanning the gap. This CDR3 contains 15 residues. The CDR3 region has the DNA TGTGCCAGCAGTTACCTCGGGACGGCGAACACTGAAGCTTTCTTT. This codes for CASSYLGTANTEAFF.

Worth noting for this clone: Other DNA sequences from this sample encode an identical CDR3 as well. The CDR3 nucleotides are TGTGCCAGCAGCCTTGGACAGGGACCTTACGAGCAGTACTTC. This sequence encodes CASSLGQGPYEQYF. The chain employs TRBV11-2 and TRBJ2-7; 8 positions match TRBD1. CDR3 length equals 14 residues. Germline V lookup: CDR1 SGHAT, CDR2 FQNNGV. Germline trimming cut 5 bases from V and 4 bases from J; bases unmatched to any gene: 7.

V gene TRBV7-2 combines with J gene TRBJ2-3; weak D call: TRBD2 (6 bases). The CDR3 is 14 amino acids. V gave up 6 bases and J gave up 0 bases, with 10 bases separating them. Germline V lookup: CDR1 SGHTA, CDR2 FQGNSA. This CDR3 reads CASRPSVSTDTQYF. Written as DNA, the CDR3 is TGTGCCAGCAGGCCTAGCGTGAGCACAGATACGCAGTATTTT.

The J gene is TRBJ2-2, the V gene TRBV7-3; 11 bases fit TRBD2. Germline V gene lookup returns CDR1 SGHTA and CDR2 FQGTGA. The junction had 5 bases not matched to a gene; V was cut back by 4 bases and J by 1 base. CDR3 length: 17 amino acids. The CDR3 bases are TGTGCCAGCAGCTCCATGACTAGCGGGGTGAACACCGGGGAGCTGTTTTTT. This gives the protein CASSSMTSGVNTGELFF.

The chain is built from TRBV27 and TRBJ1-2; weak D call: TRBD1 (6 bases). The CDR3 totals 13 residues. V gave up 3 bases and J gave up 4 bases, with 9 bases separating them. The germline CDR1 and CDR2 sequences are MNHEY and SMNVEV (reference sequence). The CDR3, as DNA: TGTGCCAGCAGTTTGGGAGGGGGCTATGGCTACACCTTC. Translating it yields CASSLGGGYGYTF.

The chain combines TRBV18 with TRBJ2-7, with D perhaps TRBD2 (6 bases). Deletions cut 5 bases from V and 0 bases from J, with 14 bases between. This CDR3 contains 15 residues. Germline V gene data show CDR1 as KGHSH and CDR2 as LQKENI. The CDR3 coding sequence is TGTGCCAGCTCAAGGGACTCCCCGAGCTCCTACGAGCAGTACTTC. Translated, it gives CASSRDSPSSYEQYF.

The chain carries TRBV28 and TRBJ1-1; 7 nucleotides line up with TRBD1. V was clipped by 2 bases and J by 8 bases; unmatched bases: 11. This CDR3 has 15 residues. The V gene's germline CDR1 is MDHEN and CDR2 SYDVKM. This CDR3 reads CASSLSAAGQREAFF. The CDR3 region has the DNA TGTGCCAGCAGTTTAAGCGCTGCGGGACAGAGGGAAGCTTTCTTT.